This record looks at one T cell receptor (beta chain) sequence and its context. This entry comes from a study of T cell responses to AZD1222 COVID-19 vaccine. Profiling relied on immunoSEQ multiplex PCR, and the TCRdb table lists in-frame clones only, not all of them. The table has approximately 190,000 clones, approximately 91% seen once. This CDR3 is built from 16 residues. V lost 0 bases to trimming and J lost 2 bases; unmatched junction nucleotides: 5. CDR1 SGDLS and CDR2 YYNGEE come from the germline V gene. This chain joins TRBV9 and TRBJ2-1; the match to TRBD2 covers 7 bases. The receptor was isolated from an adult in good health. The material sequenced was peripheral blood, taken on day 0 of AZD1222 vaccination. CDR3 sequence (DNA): TGTGCCAGCAGCGTAGGATCAAGCGGGGCCTACAATGAGCAGTTCTTC. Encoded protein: CASSVGSSGAYNEQFF.